The source of this TCR beta chain is a study of shared clonotypes between healthy human individuals. As for the study in general: Aged between 18 and 49, the donors were a couple of women and a few men. Study outcomes and limitations: Among the subsets, naive ones generally showed larger estimated richness than memory ones. With several donors compared, roughly 5% of naive CD4 clonotypes were shared.

This table comes from immunoSEQ multiplex PCR, and its TCRdb copy is limited to in-frame clones, with some not included. This sample has about 690,000 clones, with less than 95% found just once. This clone was counted once. Antigen specificity is unknown. CDR1 and CDR2 from the germline V gene are SGHDN and FVKESK. Trimming took 5 bases from V and 3 from J; bases not matched to a gene: 7. The CDR3 consists of 15 residues. The chain combines TRBV14 with TRBJ2-7, with 10 bases aligning to TRBD2. The receptor was derived from a man aged 18 to 29 in good health. Some clones in this sample may be carry-over from other donors' samples. Sequencing used memory CD8+ T cells from PBMCs. The subset here: CD45RO+ cells pooled with CCR7-negative TemRA cells. This chain's CDR3 is CASSKTSGPFYEQYF. The CDR3, as DNA: TGTGCCAGCAGCAAGACTAGCGGGCCGTTCTACGAGCAGTACTTC.